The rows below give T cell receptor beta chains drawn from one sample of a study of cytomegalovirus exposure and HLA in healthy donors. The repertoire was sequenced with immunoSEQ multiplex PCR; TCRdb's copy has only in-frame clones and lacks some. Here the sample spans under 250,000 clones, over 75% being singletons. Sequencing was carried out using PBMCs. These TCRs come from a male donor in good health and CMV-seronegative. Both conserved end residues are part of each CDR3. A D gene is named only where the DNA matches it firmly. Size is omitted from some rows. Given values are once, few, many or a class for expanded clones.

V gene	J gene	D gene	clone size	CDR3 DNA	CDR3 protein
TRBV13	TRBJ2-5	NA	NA	TGTGCCAGCAGCCGCACAGGGCCGCAAGAGACCCAGTACTTC	CASSRTGPQETQYF
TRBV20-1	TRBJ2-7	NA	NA	TGCAGTGCACCCGGGGCCTACGAGCAGTACTTC	CSAPGAYEQYF
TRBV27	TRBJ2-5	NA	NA	TGTGCCAGCAGTTTTCGGGAGACCCAGTACTTC	CASSFRETQYF
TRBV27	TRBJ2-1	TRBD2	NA	TGTGCCAGCAGTAAAAATAGCGGGAGGGCCTACAATGAGCAGTTCTTC	CASSKNSGRAYNEQFF
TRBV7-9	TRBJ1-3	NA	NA	TGTGCCAGCAGCTCTAGTGGAGGGGCCAAAGTGAGAGACACCATATATTTT	CASSSSGGAKVRDTIYF
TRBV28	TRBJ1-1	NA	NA	TGTGCCAGCAGTTTATATAGACAGAACACTGAAGCTTTCTTT	CASSLYRQNTEAFF
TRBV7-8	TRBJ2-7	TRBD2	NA	TGTGCCAGCAGCTTAGCTAGCGGGAGAAGGAACGAGCAGTACTTC	CASSLASGRRNEQYF
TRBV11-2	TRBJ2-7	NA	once	TGTGCCAGCAGCTTAGTAGGGTCGGCGGGGAACGAGCAGTACTTC	CASSLVGSAGNEQYF
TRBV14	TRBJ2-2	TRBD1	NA	TGTGCCAGCAGCCCGCAGGGGGCGCCCAACACCGGGGAGCTGTTTTTT	CASSPQGAPNTGELFF
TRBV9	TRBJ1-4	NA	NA	TGTGCCAGCAGCGTAGGCGGAACTAATGAAAAACTGTTTTTT	CASSVGGTNEKLFF
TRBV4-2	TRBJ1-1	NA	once	TGTGCCAGCAGCCAAGAGGGCAGGGAAAACACTGAAGCTTTCTTT	CASSQEGRENTEAFF
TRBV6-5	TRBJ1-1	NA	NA	TGTGCCAGCAGTTACTCATCAGGGTGGCCCGGAGCTTTCTTT	CASSYSSGWPGAFF
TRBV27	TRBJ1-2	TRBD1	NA	TGTGCCAGCAGTTCCAGGACAGGGAGCCCTGGGGATGGCTACACCTTC	CASSSRTGSPGDGYTF
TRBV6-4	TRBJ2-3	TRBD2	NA	TGTGCCTCCGGGGGCGGGGGGGCGACAGATACGCAGTATTTT	CASGGGGATDTQYF
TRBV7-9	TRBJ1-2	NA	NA	TGTGCCAGCAGCTTAGCACAGGGCTACACCTTC	CASSLAQGYTF
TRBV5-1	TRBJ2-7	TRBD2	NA	TGCGCCAGCAGCGTGGACGCTAGCGGGGGCGAGCAGTACTTC	CASSVDASGGEQYF
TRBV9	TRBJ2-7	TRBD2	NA	TGTGCCAGCAGTTCTTTAGCGGGGAGCTCCTACGAGCAGTACTTC	CASSSLAGSSYEQYF
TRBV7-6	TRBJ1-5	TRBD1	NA	TGTGCCAGCAGCTTAGGGGACAGTCAGCCCCAGCATTTT	CASSLGDSQPQHF
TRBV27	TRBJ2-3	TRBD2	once	TGTGCCAGCAGGCGGGATTCAGGGAGGGTGATTGCAGATACGCAGTATTTT	CASRRDSGRVIADTQYF
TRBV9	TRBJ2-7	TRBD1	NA	TGTGCCAGCAGCGTAGAAGGGACAGGGATCTACGAGCAGTACTTC	CASSVEGTGIYEQYF
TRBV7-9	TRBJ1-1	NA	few	TGTGCCAGCGCTTTGACAGGGAACACTGAAGCTTTCTTT	CASALTGNTEAFF
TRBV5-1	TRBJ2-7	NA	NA	TGCGCCAGCAGCCGACGGTCGGACTCGGGGGACTACGAGCAGTACTTC	CASSRRSDSGDYEQYF
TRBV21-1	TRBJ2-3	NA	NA	TGTGCCAGCAGCAAAGAGGATAAGGGGTGGAAAGATACGCAGTATTTT	CASSKEDKGWKDTQYF
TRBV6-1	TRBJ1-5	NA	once	TGTGCCAGCAGTGATGGCAAAAATCAGCCCCAGCATTTT	CASSDGKNQPQHF
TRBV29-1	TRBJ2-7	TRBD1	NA	TGCAGCGTAGGAAGGACAGGGGGCATCTACGAGCAGTACTTC	CSVGRTGGIYEQYF
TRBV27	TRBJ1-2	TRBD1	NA	TGTGCCAGCAGTGCGCAGGGGGCTAATGCCGGGAGATATGGCTACACCTTC	CASSAQGANAGRYGYTF
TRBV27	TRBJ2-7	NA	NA	TGTGCCAGCTCTGCGGGGCAGGGTGGGTTCGAGCAGTACTTC	CASSAGQGGFEQYF
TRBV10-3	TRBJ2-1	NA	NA	TGTGCCATCAGTGAGTGGGGGGAAGAGCAGTTCTTC	CAISEWGEEQFF
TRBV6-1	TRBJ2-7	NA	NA	TGTGCCAGCCTGGACGCAGGGAAGTACGAGCAGTACTTC	CASLDAGKYEQYF
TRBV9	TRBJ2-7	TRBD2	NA	TGTGCCAGCAGCGCAGAAGCGGGAGAGCAGTACTTC	CASSAEAGEQYF
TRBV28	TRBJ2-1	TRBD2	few	TGTGCCAGCAGTTTAGGGGAGGGCGATAGCAATGAGCAGTTCTTC	CASSLGEGDSNEQFF
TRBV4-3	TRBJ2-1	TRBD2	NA	TGCGCCAGCAGCCAAGATCCGGCTAGCGGGAGGGATGAGCAGTTCTTC	CASSQDPASGRDEQFF
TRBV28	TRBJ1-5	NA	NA	TGTGCCAGCAGTCCCCCCCGGGGCCAGGGGAATCAGCCCCAGCATTTT	CASSPPRGQGNQPQHF
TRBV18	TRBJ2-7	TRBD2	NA	TGTGCCAGCTCACCTGGGACTAGCGGGGAGAGCTCCTACGAGCAGTACTTC	CASSPGTSGESSYEQYF
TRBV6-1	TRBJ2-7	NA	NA	TGTGCCACGCGAGGCTGGGGGGGCTGGTCCTACGAGCAGTACTTC	CATRGWGGWSYEQYF
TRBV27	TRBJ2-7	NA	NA	TGTGCCAGCAGGTTAGACGGAGAAGCCGAGCAGTACTTC	CASRLDGEAEQYF
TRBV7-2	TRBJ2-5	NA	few	TGTGCCAGCAGCTTAGCGCTAGGAAGAGAGACCCAGTACTTC	CASSLALGRETQYF
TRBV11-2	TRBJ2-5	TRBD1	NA	TGTGCCAGCAGCCTGGGGTTCGCCAGGGGGAGAGGAGAGACCCAGTACTTC	CASSLGFARGRGETQYF
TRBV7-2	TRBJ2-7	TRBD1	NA	TGTGCCAGCAGCCTCCGGGACAGGGGTGCCTACGAGCAGTACTTC	CASSLRDRGAYEQYF
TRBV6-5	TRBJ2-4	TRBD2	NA	TGTGCCAGCAGTTACGTAAGGTCACGGGAGGGCATTCAGTACTTC	CASSYVRSREGIQYF
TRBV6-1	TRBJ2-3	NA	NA	TGTGCCAGCGAAATTCGAGGGCAGCTCACAGATACGCAGTATTTT	CASEIRGQLTDTQYF
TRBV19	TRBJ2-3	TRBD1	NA	TGTGCCAGTAGCCCTCTTTCACAGGGGGCGCGTCGTACGCAGTATTTT	CASSPLSQGARRTQYF
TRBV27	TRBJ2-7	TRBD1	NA	TGTGCCAGCAGCCGGGACAGGACAAGCTCCTACGAGCAGTACTTC	CASSRDRTSSYEQYF
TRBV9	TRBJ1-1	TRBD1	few	TGTGCCAGCAGCGTACAGACAGGGTTAGACACTGAAGCTTTCTTT	CASSVQTGLDTEAFF
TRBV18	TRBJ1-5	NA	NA	TGTGCCAGCTCACCACCGGGGCGGGGAGGAAGCAATCAGCCCCAGCATTTT	CASSPPGRGGSNQPQHF
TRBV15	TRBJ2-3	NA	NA	TGTGCCACCACTCCGGGCACAGATACGCAGTATTTT	CATTPGTDTQYF
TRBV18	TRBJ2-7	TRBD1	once	TGTGCCAGCTCACCGTTCGCGGACAGGGGAGGGTACGAGCAGTACTTC	CASSPFADRGGYEQYF
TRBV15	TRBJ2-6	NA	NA	TGTGCCACCAGCAGAGTGTTAAGGAGCGCTGGGGCCAACGTCCTGACTTTC	CATSRVLRSAGANVLTF
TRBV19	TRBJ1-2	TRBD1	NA	TGTGCCAGTAGGACGAAATTGACAGGGGACTATGGCTACACCTTC	CASRTKLTGDYGYTF
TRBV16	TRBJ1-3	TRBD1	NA	TGTGCCAGCAGCCAATCCCGGGGACAGGGGATCGGAAACACCATATATTTT	CASSQSRGQGIGNTIYF
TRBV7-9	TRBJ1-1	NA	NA	TGTGCCAGCAGCTCGCCGGGACAGAACACTGAAGCTTTCTTT	CASSSPGQNTEAFF
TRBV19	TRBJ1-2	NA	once	TGTGCCAGTAGTAAGTCGGGAGGCTACACCTTC	CASSKSGGYTF
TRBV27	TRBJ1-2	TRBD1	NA	TGTGCCAGCAGCCGGACCCGGGACAGGGTCTATGGCTACACCTTC	CASSRTRDRVYGYTF
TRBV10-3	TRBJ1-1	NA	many	TGTGCCATCAGTGATATACGACAGAACTTGAACACTGAAGCTTTCTTT	CAISDIRQNLNTEAFF
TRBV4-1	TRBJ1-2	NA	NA	TGCGCCAGCAGCCAATTGGAGGGAGGCGGAGGCTACACCTTC	CASSQLEGGGGYTF
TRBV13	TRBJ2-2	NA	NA	TGTGCCAGCAGCCCAGAGGGGGACACCGGGGAGCTGTTTTTT	CASSPEGDTGELFF
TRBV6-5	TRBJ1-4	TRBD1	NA	TGTGCCAGCAGTGCACAGGGGGATGAAAAACTGTTTTTT	CASSAQGDEKLFF
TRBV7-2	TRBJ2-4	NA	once	TGTGCCAGCAGGTCAAAGAGCGGTGCCAAAAACATTCAGTACTTC	CASRSKSGAKNIQYF
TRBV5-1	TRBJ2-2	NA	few	TGCGCCAGCGGTAGAGTATCTGAGGCCGGGGAGCTGTTTTTT	CASGRVSEAGELFF